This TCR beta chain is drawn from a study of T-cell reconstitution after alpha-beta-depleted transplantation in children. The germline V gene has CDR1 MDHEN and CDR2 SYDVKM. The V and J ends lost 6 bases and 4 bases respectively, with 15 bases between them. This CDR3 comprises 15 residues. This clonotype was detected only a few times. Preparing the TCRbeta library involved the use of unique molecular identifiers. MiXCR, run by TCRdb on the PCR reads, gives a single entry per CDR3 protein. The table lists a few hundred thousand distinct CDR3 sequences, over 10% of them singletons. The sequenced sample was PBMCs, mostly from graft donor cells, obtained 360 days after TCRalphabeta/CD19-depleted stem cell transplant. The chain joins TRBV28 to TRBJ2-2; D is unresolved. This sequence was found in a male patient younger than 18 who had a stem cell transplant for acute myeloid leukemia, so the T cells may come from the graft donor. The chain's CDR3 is CASSRKTRATGELFF. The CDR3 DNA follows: TGTGCCAGCAGCCGAAAAACCCGGGCCACCGGGGAGCTGTTTTTT.